This is a list of T cell receptor beta chains from one sample in a study of blood T cell repertoires in COVID-19. Sequencing was performed with immunoSEQ multiplex PCR; in TCRdb, only in-frame clones are kept and a portion is missing. The sample consists of around 210,000 clones, approximately 86% of them appearing once. The specimen sequenced was peripheral blood. The source of these receptors is a man between 18 and 29 years old with active or convalescent COVID-19. The CDR3 runs from the conserved cysteine through the conserved F or W. D genes are given only for firm matches. The listing skips clone size in some rows; elsewhere it reads once, few, many or a size class.

J gene: TRBJ2-5; V gene: TRBV11-2; clone size: .; D gene: TRBD1; CDR3 DNA: TGTGCCAGCAGTACAACAGGGGGCACGGAGACCCAGTACTTC; CDR3 protein: CASSTTGGTETQYF
J gene: TRBJ1-4; V gene: TRBV10-2; clone size: once; D gene: .; CDR3 DNA: TGCGCCAGCAGTGATAAGGCCGGGAGTGAAAAACTGTTTTTT; CDR3 protein: CASSDKAGSEKLFF
J gene: TRBJ2-1; V gene: TRBV5-5; clone size: few; D gene: TRBD2; CDR3 DNA: TGTGCCAGCAGCTTGGATGCTAGCGGGAGGTATGATGAGCAGTTCTTC; CDR3 protein: CASSLDASGRYDEQFF
J gene: TRBJ2-7; V gene: TRBV6-1; clone size: .; D gene: TRBD2; CDR3 DNA: TGTGCCAGCAGTGACCCCCGGACTAGCGGGAGTGTTTACGAGCAGTACTTC; CDR3 protein: CASSDPRTSGSVYEQYF
J gene: TRBJ1-4; V gene: TRBV11-2; clone size: once; D gene: .; CDR3 DNA: TGTGCCAGCAGCTTAGTCCCGGGGTTCGGTGAAAAACTGTTTTTT; CDR3 protein: CASSLVPGFGEKLFF
J gene: TRBJ1-1; V gene: TRBV5-5; clone size: once; D gene: TRBD1; CDR3 DNA: TGTGCCAGCAGCTTTATGGGCAGGGGGCGCATTACTGAAGCTTTCTTT; CDR3 protein: CASSFMGRGRITEAFF
J gene: TRBJ1-4; V gene: TRBV2; clone size: few; D gene: .; CDR3 DNA: TGTGCCAGCAGTGCAGGGCCCCTTAATGAAAAACTGTTTTTT; CDR3 protein: CASSAGPLNEKLFF
J gene: TRBJ1-4; V gene: TRBV5-1; clone size: once; D gene: .; CDR3 DNA: TGCGCCAGCAGCTCAAAGGAACAGGGAGCAACTAATGAAAAACTGTTTTTT; CDR3 protein: CASSSKEQGATNEKLFF
J gene: TRBJ2-7; V gene: TRBV5-4; clone size: .; D gene: .; CDR3 DNA: TGTGCCAGCAGCCCCGCCGGACAGCGCTCCTACGAGCAGTACTTC; CDR3 protein: CASSPAGQRSYEQYF
J gene: TRBJ1-2; V gene: TRBV27; clone size: .; D gene: .; CDR3 DNA: TGTGCCAGCAGTGATTATCGCAGGATAGGCTACACCTTC; CDR3 protein: CASSDYRRIGYTF
J gene: TRBJ1-1; V gene: TRBV5-1; clone size: .; D gene: TRBD1; CDR3 DNA: TGCGCCAGCAGCCCAATCCGGGACAGGGAGAATGAAGCTTTCTTT; CDR3 protein: CASSPIRDRENEAFF
J gene: TRBJ2-5; V gene: TRBV5-4; clone size: .; D gene: TRBD2; CDR3 DNA: TGTGCCAGCAGCTTGGCACTAGCGGGAGATGGTGAGACCCAGTACTTC; CDR3 protein: CASSLALAGDGETQYF
J gene: TRBJ1-1; V gene: TRBV25-1; clone size: .; D gene: TRBD1; CDR3 DNA: TGTGCCAGCAGAGAACAGGGGATGAACACTGAAGCTTTCTTT; CDR3 protein: CASREQGMNTEAFF
J gene: TRBJ2-7; V gene: TRBV19; clone size: .; D gene: .; CDR3 DNA: TGTGCCAGTAGTATTTTGCCAACGGGGACCTACGAGCAGTACTTC; CDR3 protein: CASSILPTGTYEQYF
J gene: TRBJ2-7; V gene: TRBV6-5; clone size: .; D gene: .; CDR3 DNA: TGTGCCAGCAGTTACAGATGGGGGCCCTCCTACGAGCAGTACTTC; CDR3 protein: CASSYRWGPSYEQYF
J gene: TRBJ2-1; V gene: TRBV19; clone size: few; D gene: TRBD2; CDR3 DNA: TGTGCCAGTAGCGCCGGACTAGCGGGAGGGAATGAGCAGTTCTTC; CDR3 protein: CASSAGLAGGNEQFF
J gene: TRBJ1-3; V gene: TRBV30; clone size: .; D gene: .; CDR3 DNA: TGTGCCTGGAGGTTTCAGGGAAATACAGGAAACACCATATATTTT; CDR3 protein: CAWRFQGNTGNTIYF
J gene: TRBJ2-1; V gene: TRBV10-3; clone size: .; D gene: TRBD2; CDR3 DNA: TGTGCCATCAGTGGTCGACTAGCGGGGTTCAATGAGCAGTTCTTC; CDR3 protein: CAISGRLAGFNEQFF
J gene: TRBJ2-3; V gene: TRBV9; clone size: .; D gene: TRBD2; CDR3 DNA: TGTGCCAGCAGCGGAACTAGCGGGAGGCAGAGCACAGATACGCAGTATTTT; CDR3 protein: CASSGTSGRQSTDTQYF
J gene: TRBJ1-2; V gene: TRBV18; clone size: few; D gene: .; CDR3 DNA: TGTGCCAGCTCACCACTCAGCGATTTATCCTATGGCTACACCTTC; CDR3 protein: CASSPLSDLSYGYTF
J gene: TRBJ2-7; V gene: TRBV2; clone size: few; D gene: .; CDR3 DNA: TGTGCCAGCAGTGAAGAGTCGGGTTGGTACGAGCAGTACTTC; CDR3 protein: CASSEESGWYEQYF
J gene: TRBJ1-2; V gene: TRBV28; clone size: .; D gene: .; CDR3 DNA: TGTGCCAGCAGAACCACAGGGAGCGATGGCTACACCTTC; CDR3 protein: CASRTTGSDGYTF
J gene: TRBJ2-7; V gene: TRBV19; clone size: .; D gene: TRBD2; CDR3 DNA: TGTGCCAGTAGTATACCCCAAATAGCGGGATTGAACGAGCAGTACTTC; CDR3 protein: CASSIPQIAGLNEQYF
J gene: TRBJ2-7; V gene: TRBV7-8; clone size: .; D gene: TRBD1; CDR3 DNA: TGTGCCAGCAGCTTAGACTCTCGCGGGACAGGGTCCTACGAGCAGTACTTC; CDR3 protein: CASSLDSRGTGSYEQYF
J gene: TRBJ1-1; V gene: TRBV7-2; clone size: .; D gene: .; CDR3 DNA: TGTGCCAGCAGCTTCGGGTTAAATCCGCGCCAGAACACTGAAGCTTTCTTT; CDR3 protein: CASSFGLNPRQNTEAFF
J gene: TRBJ1-6; V gene: TRBV7-7; clone size: .; D gene: TRBD1; CDR3 DNA: TGTGCTAGCAGCTTAGTTCCTCGTACCGGGACAGGGGGGTCACCCCTCCACTTT; CDR3 protein: CASSLVPRTGTGGSPLHF
J gene: TRBJ1-6; V gene: TRBV27; clone size: .; D gene: TRBD1; CDR3 DNA: TGTGCCAGCACCCAGACAGGGTATGGGTCACCCCTCCACTTT; CDR3 protein: CASTQTGYGSPLHF
J gene: TRBJ1-1; V gene: TRBV6-5; clone size: .; D gene: .; CDR3 DNA: TGTGCCACCACAGCCTCCTCTGAAGCTTTCTTT; CDR3 protein: CATTASSEAFF
J gene: TRBJ2-2; V gene: TRBV19; clone size: .; D gene: .; CDR3 DNA: TGTGCCAGTAGGGAGGGTACCGCCGGGGAGCTGTTTTTT; CDR3 protein: CASREGTAGELFF
J gene: TRBJ1-2; V gene: TRBV9; clone size: .; D gene: TRBD1; CDR3 DNA: TGTGCCAGCAGCCCCCAGGACAGGGCGGGTTTGGGCTACACCTTC; CDR3 protein: CASSPQDRAGLGYTF
J gene: TRBJ1-6; V gene: TRBV27; clone size: .; D gene: .; CDR3 DNA: TGTGCCAGCAGTACCTCAGTTAATTCACCCCTCCACTTT; CDR3 protein: CASSTSVNSPLHF
J gene: TRBJ1-1; V gene: TRBV30; clone size: .; D gene: .; CDR3 DNA: TGTGCCTGGAGTGGGGGGGTCTCGAACACTGAAGCTTTCTTT; CDR3 protein: CAWSGGVSNTEAFF
J gene: TRBJ1-1; V gene: TRBV28; clone size: once; D gene: .; CDR3 DNA: TGTGCCAGCAGTTTAAGTGCGGGGGGAGCTTTCTTT; CDR3 protein: CASSLSAGGAFF
J gene: TRBJ2-5; V gene: TRBV14; clone size: .; D gene: TRBD2; CDR3 DNA: TGTGCCAGCAGCCCTCTAGCGGGGGGGAGGACCCAGTACTTC; CDR3 protein: CASSPLAGGRTQYF
J gene: TRBJ2-6; V gene: TRBV13; clone size: .; D gene: .; CDR3 DNA: TGTGCCAGCAGATTGGGGCAGGCCGGGGCCAACGTCCTGACTTTC; CDR3 protein: CASRLGQAGANVLTF
J gene: TRBJ1-5; V gene: TRBV5-1; clone size: once; D gene: .; CDR3 DNA: TGCGCCAGCAGCTCGGGAGAGGAATATAGCAATCAGCCCCAGCATTTT; CDR3 protein: CASSSGEEYSNQPQHF
J gene: TRBJ2-3; V gene: TRBV27; clone size: .; D gene: TRBD2; CDR3 DNA: TGTGCCAGCAGTTTTTTAGCGGGTAACACAGATACGCAGTATTTT; CDR3 protein: CASSFLAGNTDTQYF
J gene: TRBJ2-7; V gene: TRBV18; clone size: .; D gene: TRBD2; CDR3 DNA: TGTGCCAGCTCACGCTCCTCGGGACTAGCGATGGCCTACGAGCAGTACTTC; CDR3 protein: CASSRSSGLAMAYEQYF
J gene: TRBJ1-2; V gene: TRBV30; clone size: .; D gene: .; CDR3 DNA: TGTGCCTGGAGATGGCAGGGAAGCTACACCTTC; CDR3 protein: CAWRWQGSYTF
J gene: TRBJ1-2; V gene: TRBV27; clone size: .; D gene: .; CDR3 DNA: TGTGCCAGCAGTTTATCTTTCCAGGGCCGCTATGGCTACACCTTC; CDR3 protein: CASSLSFQGRYGYTF
J gene: TRBJ2-2; V gene: TRBV6-2/TRBV6-3; clone size: .; D gene: .; CDR3 DNA: TGTGCCAGCAGTTACTCGAGGGTTTCCGGGGAGCTGTTTTTT; CDR3 protein: CASSYSRVSGELFF
J gene: TRBJ2-3; V gene: TRBV20-1; clone size: .; D gene: .; CDR3 DNA: TGCAGTGCCGACATCACAGATACGCAGTATTTT; CDR3 protein: CSADITDTQYF
J gene: TRBJ2-1; V gene: TRBV4-1; clone size: .; D gene: TRBD1; CDR3 DNA: TGCGCCAGCAGCCAACGGACAGGGGAAAAAAATGAGCAGTTCTTC; CDR3 protein: CASSQRTGEKNEQFF
J gene: TRBJ2-1; V gene: TRBV9; clone size: once; D gene: TRBD1; CDR3 DNA: TGTGCCAGCAGCGTAGCAGGGGACAGGGCCAATGAGCAGTTCTTC; CDR3 protein: CASSVAGDRANEQFF
J gene: TRBJ2-3; V gene: TRBV27; clone size: few; D gene: TRBD2; CDR3 DNA: TGTGCCAGCAGTTTAGGACTAGGGTTCACAGATACGCAGTATTTT; CDR3 protein: CASSLGLGFTDTQYF
J gene: TRBJ1-4; V gene: TRBV19; clone size: .; D gene: TRBD1; CDR3 DNA: TGTGCCAGTAGTTTAGGAGGGGGCAACGAAAAACTGTTTTTT; CDR3 protein: CASSLGGGNEKLFF
J gene: TRBJ2-7; V gene: TRBV30; clone size: .; D gene: TRBD2; CDR3 DNA: TGTGCCTGGGGACTAGCGGGGGAGCAGTACTTC; CDR3 protein: CAWGLAGEQYF
J gene: TRBJ1-1; V gene: TRBV6-5; clone size: .; D gene: .; CDR3 DNA: TGTGCCAGCAGTTACCTGGGGCACACTGAAGCTTTCTTT; CDR3 protein: CASSYLGHTEAFF
J gene: TRBJ2-7; V gene: TRBV11-2; clone size: .; D gene: TRBD2; CDR3 DNA: TGTGCCAGCAGCCCCGGACTAGCCTGGACCTACGAGCAGTACTTC; CDR3 protein: CASSPGLAWTYEQYF
J gene: TRBJ2-1; V gene: TRBV3-1/TRBV3-2; clone size: .; D gene: .; CDR3 DNA: TGTGCCAGCAGCCAGTTCAGGCCTGGGGGGAATGAGCAGTTCTTC; CDR3 protein: CASSQFRPGGNEQFF
J gene: TRBJ1-1; V gene: TRBV27; clone size: .; D gene: .; CDR3 DNA: TGTGCCAGCAGTTCATCGAAGACGGGAAACACTGAAGCTTTCTTT; CDR3 protein: CASSSSKTGNTEAFF
J gene: TRBJ2-2; V gene: TRBV7-2; clone size: .; D gene: .; CDR3 DNA: TGTGCCAGCAGCTTAGAAGCGACCGGGGAGCTGTTTTTT; CDR3 protein: CASSLEATGELFF
J gene: TRBJ2-3; V gene: TRBV7-3; clone size: .; D gene: TRBD2; CDR3 DNA: TGTGCCAGCAGCTCTAGCGGGGTAGATACGCAGTATTTT; CDR3 protein: CASSSSGVDTQYF
J gene: TRBJ2-3; V gene: TRBV5-1; clone size: .; D gene: TRBD2; CDR3 DNA: TGCGCCAGCAGCTTGGGGATAGCGGGAGCAGATACGCAGTATTTT; CDR3 protein: CASSLGIAGADTQYF
J gene: TRBJ2-2; V gene: TRBV21-1; clone size: .; D gene: .; CDR3 DNA: TGTGCCAGCAGCAAAGCGCTCCTCAGGGGCTTCAGCGGGGAGCTGTTTTTT; CDR3 protein: CASSKALLRGFSGELFF